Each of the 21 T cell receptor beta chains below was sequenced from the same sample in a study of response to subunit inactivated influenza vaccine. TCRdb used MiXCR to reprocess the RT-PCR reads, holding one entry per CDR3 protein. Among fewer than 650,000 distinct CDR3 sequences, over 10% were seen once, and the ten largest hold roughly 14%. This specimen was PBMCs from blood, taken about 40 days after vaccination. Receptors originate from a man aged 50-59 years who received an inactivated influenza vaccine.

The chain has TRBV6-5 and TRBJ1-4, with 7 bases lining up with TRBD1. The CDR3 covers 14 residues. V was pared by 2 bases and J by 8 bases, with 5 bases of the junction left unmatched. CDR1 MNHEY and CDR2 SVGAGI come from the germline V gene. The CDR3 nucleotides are TGTGCCAGCAGTTACACAGGGGTGGGAGAAAAACTGTTTTTT. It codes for CASSYTGVGEKLFF.

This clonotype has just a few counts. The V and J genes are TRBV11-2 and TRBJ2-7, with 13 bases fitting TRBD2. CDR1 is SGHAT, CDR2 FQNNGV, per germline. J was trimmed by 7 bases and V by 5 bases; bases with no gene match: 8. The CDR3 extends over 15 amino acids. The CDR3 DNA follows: TGTGCCAGCAGCCAGGGGACTAGCGGGATTATGGAGCAGTACTTC. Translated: CASSQGTSGIMEQYF.

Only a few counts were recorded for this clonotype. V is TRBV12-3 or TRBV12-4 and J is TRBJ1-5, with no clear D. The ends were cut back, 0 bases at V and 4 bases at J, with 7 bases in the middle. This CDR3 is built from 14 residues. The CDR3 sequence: CASSLAIPNQPQHF. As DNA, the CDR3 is TGTGCCAGCAGTTTAGCGATTCCGAATCAGCCCCAGCATTTT.

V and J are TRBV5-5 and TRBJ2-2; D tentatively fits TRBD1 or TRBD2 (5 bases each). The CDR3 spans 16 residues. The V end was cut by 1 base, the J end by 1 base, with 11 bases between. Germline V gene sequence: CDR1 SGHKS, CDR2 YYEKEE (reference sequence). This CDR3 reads CASSLRGPRNTGELFF. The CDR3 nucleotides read TGTGCCAGCAGCTTGAGGGGACCCCGGAACACCGGGGAGCTGTTTTTT.

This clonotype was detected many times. CDR3 nucleotides: TGTGCCAGCAGTAACAGCGGGGGGACCTACAATGAGCAGTTCTTC. It specifies CASSNSGGTYNEQFF. The chain recombines TRBV6-1 with TRBJ2-1; 9 nucleotides match TRBD2. V dropped 5 bases and J dropped 2; count of bases not matched to a gene: 4. Germline CDR1 reads MNHNS; CDR2 reads SASEGT. The CDR3 is 15 amino acids.

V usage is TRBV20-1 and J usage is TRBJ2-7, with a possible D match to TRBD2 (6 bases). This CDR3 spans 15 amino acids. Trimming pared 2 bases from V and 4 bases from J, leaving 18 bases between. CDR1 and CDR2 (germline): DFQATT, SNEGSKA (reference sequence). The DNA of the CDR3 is TGCAGTGCTAGAACCTCGGAGGGATTGCAATACGAGCAGTACTTC. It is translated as CSARTSEGLQYEQYF.

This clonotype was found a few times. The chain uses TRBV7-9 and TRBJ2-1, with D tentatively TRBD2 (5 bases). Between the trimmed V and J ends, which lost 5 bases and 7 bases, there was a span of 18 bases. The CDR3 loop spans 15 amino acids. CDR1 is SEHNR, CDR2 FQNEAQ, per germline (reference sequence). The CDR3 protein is CASSIRDKGRNEQFF. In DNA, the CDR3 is TGTGCCAGCAGCATCCGGGATAAGGGTCGTAATGAGCAGTTCTTC.

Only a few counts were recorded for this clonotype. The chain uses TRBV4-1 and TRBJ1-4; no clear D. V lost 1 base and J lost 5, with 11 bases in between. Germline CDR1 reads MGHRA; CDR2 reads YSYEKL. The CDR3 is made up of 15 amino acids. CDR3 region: CASSQVRDYNEKLFF. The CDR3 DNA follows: TGCGCCAGCAGCCAAGTTAGGGATTACAATGAAAAACTGTTTTTT.

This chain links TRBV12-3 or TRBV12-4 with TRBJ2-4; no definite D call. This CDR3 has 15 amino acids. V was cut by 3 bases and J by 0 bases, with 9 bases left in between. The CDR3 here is CASSFSVVAKNIQYF. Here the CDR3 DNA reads TGTGCCAGCAGTTTCAGCGTCGTAGCCAAAAACATTCAGTACTTC.

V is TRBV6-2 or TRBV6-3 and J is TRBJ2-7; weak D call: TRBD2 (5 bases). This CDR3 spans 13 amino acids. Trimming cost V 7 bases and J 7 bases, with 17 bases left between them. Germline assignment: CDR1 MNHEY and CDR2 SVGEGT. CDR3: CASTRLRVQEQYF. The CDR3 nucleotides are TGTGCCAGCACCCGCCTGAGGGTACAGGAGCAGTACTTC.

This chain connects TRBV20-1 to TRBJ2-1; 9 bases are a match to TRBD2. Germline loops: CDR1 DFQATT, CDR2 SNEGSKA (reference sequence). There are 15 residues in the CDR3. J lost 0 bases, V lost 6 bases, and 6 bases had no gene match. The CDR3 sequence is CSAPSSGSSYNEQFF. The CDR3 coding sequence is TGCAGTGCCCCAAGTAGCGGGAGCTCCTACAATGAGCAGTTCTTC.

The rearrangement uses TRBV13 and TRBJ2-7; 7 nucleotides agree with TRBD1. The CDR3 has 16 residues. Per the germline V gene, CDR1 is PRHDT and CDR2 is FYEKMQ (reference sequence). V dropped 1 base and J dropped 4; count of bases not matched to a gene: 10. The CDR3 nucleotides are TGTGCCAGCAGCTTAGTGGTTCTGGGGACAGCTTACGAGCAGTACTTC. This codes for CASSLVVLGTAYEQYF.

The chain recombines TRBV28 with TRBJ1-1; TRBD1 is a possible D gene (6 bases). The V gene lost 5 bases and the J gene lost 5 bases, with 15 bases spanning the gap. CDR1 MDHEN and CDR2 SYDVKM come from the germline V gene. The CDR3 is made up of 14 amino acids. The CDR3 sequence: CASSPYGTLTEAFF. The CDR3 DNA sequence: TGTGCCAGCAGTCCCTACGGGACACTAACTGAAGCTTTCTTT.

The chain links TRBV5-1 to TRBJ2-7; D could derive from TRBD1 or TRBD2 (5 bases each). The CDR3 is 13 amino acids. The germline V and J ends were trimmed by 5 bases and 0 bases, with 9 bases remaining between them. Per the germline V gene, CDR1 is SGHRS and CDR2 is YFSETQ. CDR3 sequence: CASSWDPSYEQYF. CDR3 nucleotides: TGCGCCAGCAGTTGGGACCCCTCCTACGAGCAGTACTTC.

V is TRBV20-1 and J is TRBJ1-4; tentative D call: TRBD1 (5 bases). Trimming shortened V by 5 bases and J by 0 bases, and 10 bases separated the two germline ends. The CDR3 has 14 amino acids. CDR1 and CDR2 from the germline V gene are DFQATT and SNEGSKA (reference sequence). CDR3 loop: CSAVRGATNEKLFF. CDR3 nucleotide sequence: TGCAGTGCTGTACGGGGGGCAACTAATGAAAAACTGTTTTTT.

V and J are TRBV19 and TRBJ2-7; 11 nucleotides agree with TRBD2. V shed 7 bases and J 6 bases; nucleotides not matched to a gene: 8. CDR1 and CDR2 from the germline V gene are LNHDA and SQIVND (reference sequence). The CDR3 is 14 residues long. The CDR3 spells CASKASGRYGEQYF. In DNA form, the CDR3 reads TGTGCCAGTAAAGCTAGCGGGAGGTACGGCGAGCAGTACTTC.

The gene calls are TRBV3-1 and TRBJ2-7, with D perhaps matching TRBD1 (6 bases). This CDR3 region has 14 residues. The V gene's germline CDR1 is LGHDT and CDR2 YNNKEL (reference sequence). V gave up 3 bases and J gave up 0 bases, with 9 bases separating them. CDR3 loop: CASSQMGHSYEQYF. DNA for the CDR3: TGTGCCAGCAGCCAGATGGGACACTCCTACGAGCAGTACTTC.

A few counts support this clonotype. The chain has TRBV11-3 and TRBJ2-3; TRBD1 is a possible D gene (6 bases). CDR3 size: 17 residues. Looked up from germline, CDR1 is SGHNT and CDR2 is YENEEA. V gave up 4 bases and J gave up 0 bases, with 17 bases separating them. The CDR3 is CASSSRRTASSTDTQYF. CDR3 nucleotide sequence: TGTGCCAGCAGCTCACGTCGGACAGCTTCTAGCACAGATACGCAGTATTTT.

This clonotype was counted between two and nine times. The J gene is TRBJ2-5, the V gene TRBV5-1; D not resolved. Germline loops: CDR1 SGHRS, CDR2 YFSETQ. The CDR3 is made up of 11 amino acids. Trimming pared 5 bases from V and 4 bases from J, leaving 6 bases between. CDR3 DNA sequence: TGCGCCAGCAGGGACGGAGAGACCCAGTACTTC. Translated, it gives CASRDGETQYF.

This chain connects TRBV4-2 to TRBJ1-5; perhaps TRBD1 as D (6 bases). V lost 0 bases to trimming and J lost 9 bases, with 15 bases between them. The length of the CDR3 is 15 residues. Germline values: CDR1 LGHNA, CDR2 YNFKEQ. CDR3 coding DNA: TGTGCCAGCAGCCAAGACCGGGACACCGCCCGGCCCCAGCATTTT. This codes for CASSQDRDTARPQHF.

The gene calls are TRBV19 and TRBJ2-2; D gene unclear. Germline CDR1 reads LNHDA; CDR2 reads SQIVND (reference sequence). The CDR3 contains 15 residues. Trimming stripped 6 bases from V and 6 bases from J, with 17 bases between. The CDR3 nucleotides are TGTGCCAGTAGATCGGGTCAGGCGGACCCCGGGGAGCTGTTTTTT. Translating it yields CASRSGQADPGELFF.